Shown below are 13 T cell receptor beta chains from a single sample sequenced in a study of cytomegalovirus exposure and HLA in healthy donors. PCR employed 60 Vbeta and 13 Jbeta primers. Repertoires were generated with immunoSEQ multiplex PCR, while TCRdb's copy carries only in-frame clones and drops some. Here the sample spans about 190,000 clones, about 88% being singletons. What was sequenced was PBMCs. The receptors come from a woman aged 25 to 39 in good health and CMV-seronegative.

V and J are TRBV7-2 and TRBJ2-1; TRBD1 agrees at 7 bases. Trimming cost V 7 bases and J 9 bases; bases outside gene matches: 18. CDR1 is SGHTA, CDR2 FQGNSA, per germline. The CDR3 is 16 residues long. The CDR3 DNA sequence: TGTGCCAGCACCACCTTGGTAGGGGGCTTCGGAGGTGAGCAGTTCTTC. Protein sequence: CASTTLVGGFGGEQFF.

This clone has only a few counts. V is TRBV4-1 and J is TRBJ2-1; no clear D gene. This CDR3 comprises 15 residues. Trimming cost V 1 base and J 7 bases, with 14 bases left between them. Germline lookup yields CDR1 MGHRA and CDR2 YSYEKL. The CDR3: CASSQVGAAANEQFF. In DNA, the CDR3 is TGCGCCAGCAGCCAAGTAGGCGCGGCAGCGAATGAGCAGTTCTTC.

The rearrangement joins TRBV28 to TRBJ2-7, with D possibly matching TRBD1 (6 bases). The germline V gene has CDR1 MDHEN and CDR2 SYDVKM. This CDR3 has 14 residues. Trimming took 6 bases from V and 3 from J, leaving 15 bases between them. The CDR3 sequence is CASRDLRDNYEQYF. CDR3 bases: TGTGCCAGCAGAGATCTCCGGGACAACTACGAGCAGTACTTC.

V usage is TRBV5-6 and J usage is TRBJ2-3; 11 bases are a match to TRBD2. The CDR3 contains 15 residues. J lost 4 bases, V lost 2 bases, and 3 bases had no gene match. Germline CDR1 SGHDT, CDR2 YYEEEE. CDR3 residues: CASSFSGGAPDTQYF. The DNA for the CDR3 is TGTGCCAGCAGCTTTAGCGGGGGGGCTCCAGATACGCAGTATTTT.

This clone was detected once. This chain uses TRBV19 with TRBJ1-1; TRBD1 might be the D (5 bases). This CDR3 is built from 13 residues. The V gene lost 0 bases and the J gene lost 10 bases, with 12 bases spanning the gap. Germline loops: CDR1 LNHDA, CDR2 SQIVND (reference sequence). The CDR3 nucleotides read TGTGCCAGTAGTATAGATATAGGGGTGCGAGCTTTCTTT. Protein: CASSIDIGVRAFF.

This chain connects TRBV13 to TRBJ1-4, with TRBD1 as a possible D gene (5 bases). The germline CDR1 and CDR2 sequences are PRHDT and FYEKMQ (reference sequence). V was shortened by 5 bases and J by 6 bases, with 16 bases between the two germline ends. This CDR3 spans 15 amino acids. DNA for the CDR3: TGTGCCAGCAGCGGATCGACAGTGGTTGATGAAAAACTGTTTTTT. Amino acid sequence: CASSGSTVVDEKLFF. Combining the CDR3 with reference TRBV13 and TRBJ1-4 gives the whole variable domain AAGVIQSPRHLIKEKRETATLKCYPIPRHDTVYWYQQGPGQDPQFLISFYEKMQSDKGSIPDRFSAQQFSDYHSELNMSSLELGDSALYFCASSGSTVVDEKLFFGSGTQLSVL.

This clone showed up just once. The genes are TRBV29-1 and TRBJ1-2; tentative D call: TRBD1 (5 bases). In germline, CDR1 is SQVTM, CDR2 ANQGSEA. There are 14 residues in the CDR3. Between the trimmed V and J ends, which lost 7 bases and 2 bases, there was a span of 17 bases. The CDR3 is CSASRAGLNYGYTF. The CDR3 DNA reads as TGCAGCGCCTCTAGAGCGGGACTAAACTATGGCTACACCTTC.

The J gene is TRBJ2-7, the V gene TRBV7-6, with D possibly TRBD1 on 5 matching bases. CDR3 size: 13 residues. Germline V gene sequence: CDR1 SGHVS, CDR2 FNYEAQ. V lost 2 bases and J lost 2, with 7 bases in between. CDR3 coding DNA: TGTGCCAGCAGCTTACGACAGACCTACGAGCAGTACTTC. Translation gives CASSLRQTYEQYF.

V is TRBV18 and J is TRBJ1-4, with a possible D match to TRBD1 (5 bases). Trimming stripped 1 base from V and 4 bases from J, with 10 bases between. Germline CDR1 reads KGHSH; CDR2 reads LQKENI. There are 15 residues in the CDR3. For the CDR3, the DNA is TGTGCCAGCTCACCACTACGGGGGAGTAATGAAAAACTGTTTTTT. Translated: CASSPLRGSNEKLFF.

V gene TRBV27 combines with J gene TRBJ1-1; maybe TRBD1 (6 bases). Germline loops: CDR1 MNHEY, CDR2 SMNVEV (reference sequence). V shed 6 bases and J shed 3 bases, with 14 bases lying between them. This CDR3 spans 14 amino acids. The CDR3 nucleotides read TGTGCCAGCAGAAAACAGGGTCGATACACTGAAGCTTTCTTT. Protein product: CASRKQGRYTEAFF.

The V gene is TRBV5-1, the J gene TRBJ1-1; D gene ambiguous. The V gene lost 4 bases and the J gene lost 2 bases, with 9 bases spanning the gap. This CDR3 spans 13 amino acids. Germline loops: CDR1 SGHRS, CDR2 YFSETQ. CDR3 DNA: TGCGCCAGCAGCGCCGGGGATAACACTGAAGCTTTCTTT. Protein: CASSAGDNTEAFF.

DNA of the CDR3: TGTGCCAGCAGTCTCTCGGCTAGCGGGAGGGATACGCAGTATTTT. Its protein is CASSLSASGRDTQYF. The chain carries TRBV9 and TRBJ2-3, with 11 bases aligning to TRBD2. There are 15 residues in the CDR3. Losses at the gene ends were 5 bases for V and 6 bases for J; bases not matched to a gene: 8. The germline V gene has CDR1 SGDLS and CDR2 YYNGEE. Full variable domain (missing parts from reference TRBV9 and TRBJ2-3): DSGVTQTPKHLITATGQRVTLRCSPRSGDLSVYWYQQSLDQGLQFLIQYYNGEERAKGNILERFSAQQFPDLHSELNLSSLELGDSALYFCASSLSASGRDTQYFGPGTRLTVL.

The chain recombines TRBV2 with TRBJ1-5; D not resolved. The V and J ends lost 1 base and 6 bases respectively, with 10 bases between them. The CDR3 consists of 14 residues. The germline gives CDR1 SNHLY, CDR2 FYNNEI. CDR3 bases: TGTGCCAGCAGTGAAGAACTTTTCGCTCAGCCCCAGCATTTT. Translating gives CASSEELFAQPQHF.